This T cell receptor (beta chain) was retrieved from a study of blood T cell repertoires in COVID-19. Study overall: There were acute and convalescent COVID-19 samples, and they came from the United States, Italy and Spain. The analysed material was cDNA or gDNA that came from T cells, B-cell-depleted T cells, or PBMCs.

V was shortened by 4 bases and J by 8 bases, with 9 bases between the two germline ends. Looked up from germline, CDR1 is SGHNT and CDR2 is YYREEE (reference sequence). This CDR3 is built from 12 residues. Authors' data handling: Reference gene primer amplification yielded estimated nucleated cell counts. Only in-frame clones appear in the TCRdb table, and some are missing; sequencing was by immunoSEQ multiplex PCR. V and J calls and clone size are given by that table; D and trimming were obtained from the DNA. The sample records approximately 110,000 clones, roughly 84% being singletons. The chain is built from TRBV5-4 and TRBJ1-4; D call uncertain. This clonotype was sampled from a woman in her 70s who had recovered from COVID-19. What was sequenced was peripheral blood. The CDR3 bases are TGTGCCAGCAGCCAATACGGGGAAAAACTGTTTTTT. It specifies CASSQYGEKLFF.